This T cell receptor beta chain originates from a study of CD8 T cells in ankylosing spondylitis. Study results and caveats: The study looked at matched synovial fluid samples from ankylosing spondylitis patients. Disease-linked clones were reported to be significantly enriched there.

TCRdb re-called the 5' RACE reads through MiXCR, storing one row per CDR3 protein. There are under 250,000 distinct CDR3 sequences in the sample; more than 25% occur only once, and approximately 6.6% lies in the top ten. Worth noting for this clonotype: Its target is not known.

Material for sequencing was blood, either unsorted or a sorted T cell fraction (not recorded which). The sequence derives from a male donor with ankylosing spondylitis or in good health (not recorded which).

The CDR3 is CASSLAPNTDTQYF. The CDR3 nucleotides read TGCGCCAGCAGCTTGGCGCCGAACACAGATACGCAGTATTTT. The rearrangement uses TRBV5-1 and TRBJ2-3; D unresolved. This CDR3 is built from 14 residues. Germline CDR1 reads SGHRS; CDR2 reads YFSETQ. V was pared by 0 bases and J by 2 bases, with 7 bases between.